This T cell receptor (beta chain) appears in the sequencing data of a study of control samples from healthy donors and cancer patients. The CDR3 is 14 amino acids. Germline V gene lookup returns CDR1 LGHNA and CDR2 YNFKEQ. V shed 4 bases and J shed 9 bases, with 13 bases lying between them. TCRdb's table, derived via immunoSEQ multiplex PCR, lists solely in-frame clones and lacks some. The table records 150,000 to 200,000 clones, 88% of them present only once. This clone was recorded a few times. The sequenced sample was blood. The rearrangement links TRBV4-2 to TRBJ1-6; D is unclear. The TCR was taken from a man aged 18 to 35 in good health. For the CDR3, the DNA is TGTGCCAGCAGCCCCGAGACCCCCGGTTCACCCCTCCACTTT. This codes for CASSPETPGSPLHF.